The 11 T cell receptor beta chains below all came from one sample that was sequenced in a study of blood T cell repertoires in COVID-19. The method was immunoSEQ multiplex PCR; TCRdb's version includes in-frame clones alone and lacks a portion of them. The data contain 46,000 or so clones, about 90% of them singletons. Sequencing was carried out using peripheral blood. The receptors stem from a man over 45 with acute or convalescent COVID-19.

The chain is built from TRBV5-5 and TRBJ1-4; D is possibly TRBD1 (5 bases). The CDR3 contains 16 residues. Germline V CDR1 and CDR2: SGHKS, YYEKEE (reference sequence). V shed 3 bases and J shed 7 bases, with 19 bases lying between them. Here the CDR3 reads CASSWTGDEGGEKLFF. The CDR3 DNA reads TGTGCCAGCAGCTGGACGGGGGACGAAGGAGGTGAAAAACTGTTTTTT. The variable domain in full, with the rest retrieved from reference TRBV5-5 and TRBJ1-4, is DAGVTQSPTHLIKTRGQQVTLRCSPISGHKSVSWYQQVLGQGPQFIFQYYEKEERGRGNFPDRFSARQFPNYSSELNVNALLLGDSALYLCASSWTGDEGGEKLFFGSGTQLSVL.

Of note for this clone: Other DNA sequences in the sample encode the same CDR3. The V and J genes are TRBV4-2 and TRBJ1-2; no reliable D call. CDR1 and CDR2 (germline): LGHNA, YNFKEQ. The CDR3 extends over 15 amino acids. V was cut by 0 bases and J by 3 bases, with 11 bases left in between. The CDR3, as DNA: TGTGCCAGCAGCCAAGATGGCGGAGTTCACTATGGCTACACCTTC. Its protein product is CASSQDGGVHYGYTF.

CDR3 residues: CASRIGTSEAYNEQFF. For the CDR3, the DNA is TGCGCCAGCAGGATCGGGACTTCCGAAGCCTACAATGAGCAGTTCTTC. The V and J genes are TRBV5-1 and TRBJ2-1; D is possibly TRBD2 (6 bases). Germline-derived CDR1 and CDR2 are SGHRS and YFSETQ. The CDR3 loop spans 16 amino acids. V lost 5 bases and J 2 bases, leaving 17 bases between the germline ends.

V gene TRBV4-2 combines with J gene TRBJ1-2; the D gene is possibly TRBD1 (5 bases). Germline CDR1 LGHNA, CDR2 YNFKEQ. The CDR3 covers 14 residues. With 0 bases removed from V and 7 bases from J, the gap between germline ends came to 12 bases. For the CDR3, the DNA is TGTGCCAGCAGCCAAGAGCAAGGGGTTGCTGGCTACACCTTC. Translating it yields CASSQEQGVAGYTF.

V usage is TRBV2 and J usage is TRBJ1-2; D perhaps matches TRBD1 (6 bases). Germline V gives CDR1 SNHLY, CDR2 FYNNEI. Trimming removed 4 bases at V and 6 bases at J, with 24 bases between. The CDR3 totals 17 residues. CDR3 amino acids: CASSGHLPGQLLNGYTF. The DNA for the CDR3 is TGTGCCAGCAGTGGACACCTGCCCGGACAGCTACTCAATGGCTACACCTTC.

The rearrangement joins TRBV12-3 or TRBV12-4 to TRBJ1-1; weak D call: TRBD1 (6 bases). The CDR3 is 13 amino acids. V shed 3 bases and J shed 10 bases, with 15 bases lying between them. CDR3 in amino acids: CASSFGQGTVAFF. The DNA of the CDR3 is TGTGCCAGCAGTTTCGGTCAGGGGACCGTAGCTTTCTTT.

The chain uses TRBV30 and TRBJ2-7; D may be TRBD2 (6 bases). Germline lookup yields CDR1 GTSNPN and CDR2 SVGIG (reference sequence). The CDR3 sequence is 18 residues long. Deletions cut 8 bases from V and 2 bases from J, with 31 bases between. The CDR3 region is CARNLGGYGSNIAYEQYF. The CDR3 nucleotides read TGTGCCCGGAACCTGGGGGGATATGGCAGTAACATCGCCTACGAGCAGTACTTC.

The chain uses TRBV30 and TRBJ2-1; maybe TRBD2 (6 bases). Trimming took 3 bases from V and 5 from J, leaving 17 bases between them. The length of the CDR3 is 15 residues. CDR1 and CDR2 from the germline V gene are GTSNPN and SVGIG (reference sequence). In DNA, the CDR3 is TGTGCCTGGAGGGGACCAGCGGGTGTAAACAATGAGCAGTTCTTC. This translates into CAWRGPAGVNNEQFF.

This clone was seen just once. This chain links TRBV9 with TRBJ1-3, with D possibly matching TRBD1 (6 bases). Trimming left V 3 bases short and J 3 bases short, with 10 bases between. Germline loops: CDR1 SGDLS, CDR2 YYNGEE. The CDR3 totals 14 residues. CDR3 sequence reads: CASSGNRVGNTIYF. The CDR3 region has the DNA TGTGCCAGCAGCGGGAACAGGGTTGGAAACACCATATATTTT. Together with reference TRBV9 and TRBJ1-3, the CDR3 gives the full variable domain: DSGVTQTPKHLITATGQRVTLRCSPRSGDLSVYWYQQSLDQGLQFLIQYYNGEERAKGNILERFSAQQFPDLHSELNLSSLELGDSALYFCASSGNRVGNTIYFGEGSWLTVV.

The CDR3 loop is CATSTGGPPGNQPQHF. CDR3 sequence (DNA): TGTGCCACATCCACCGGAGGGCCCCCCGGCAATCAGCCCCAGCATTTT. The rearrangement joins TRBV19 to TRBJ1-5, with D hard to call. V dropped 10 bases and J dropped 2 bases, with 21 bases sitting between them. Germline V gene sequence: CDR1 LNHDA, CDR2 SQIVND (reference sequence). The CDR3 has 16 amino acids.

CDR3 coding DNA: TGTGCCAGCAGCTTAGTCGTAGGAGGGCCCTATGGCTACACCTTC. It yields the protein CASSLVVGGPYGYTF. The V gene is TRBV7-2, the J gene TRBJ1-2; no clear D gene. V gave up 1 base and J gave up 4 bases, with 13 bases separating them. The CDR3 extends over 15 amino acids. CDR1 SGHTA and CDR2 FQGNSA come from the germline V gene.